This T cell receptor (beta chain) was sequenced for a study of a mutant IDH1 vaccine in newly diagnosed glioma (dated by TCRdb to about 2021). At the level of the whole study: Of the approximately 30 treated patients, approximately 62% were male and around 40% were female, and a mean age of around 40 years was recorded. Longitudinal TCRB deep sequencing was performed for approximately 24 treated patients wherever samples were available for exploratory analyses. Before enrollment, patients had received standard therapy of radiotherapy alone, temozolomide alone, or radiochemotherapy with temozolomide; most received the combination. Peripheral blood was collected at six visits: V03 (baseline), V05, V07, V10, V12 and V13. Study-wide conclusions, independent of this receptor: PBMC samples for TCRB deep sequencing were selected based on availability. Immune responses induced by the vaccine were seen in roughly 95% of patients across multiple MHC alleles. Pseudoprogression seemed to be unrelated to changes in the top peripheral T cell clonotypes found by TCRB sequencing. According to the authors, sample limitations meant that analyses of patient blood samples could not be reproduced.

The sample's time point label, decoded: baseline, week 1 (first vaccination visit). The sample's treatment or condition label is to be understood as: pre-vaccination baseline after standard-of-care therapy. Donors had newly diagnosed WHO grade 3 or 4 IDH1-mutant astrocytomas with loss of nuclear ATRX. The samples were drawn from NOA16, a multicentre, single-arm, open-label phase I trial in Germany that tested a mutant IDH1 peptide vaccine in humans for the first time. Visit V03 blood draws served as the baseline sample for immunogenicity testing. Genomic DNA for TCRB sequencing was isolated from EDTA blood with the DNeasy Blood and Tissue Kit. This clone appeared a few times. The antigen it recognizes is unknown. The record has no base qualities; no much larger clone is one base away. CDR1 and CDR2 were assigned from the germline V gene (reference sequence) as GTSNPN and SVGIG. The CDR3 starts with the cysteine, ends with the phenylalanine, and has 15 residues. The only DNA kept is the CDR3, 45 bases in frame from the first base. V and J lose 0 bases and 7 bases, and a span of 18 bases separates them.

The library came from the immunoSEQ multiplex PCR assay. Rearranged TCR beta chain sequences were amplified with the hsTCRB Kit following the manufacturer's protocol. Sequencing of TCRB libraries was carried out on an Illumina MiSeq. In the source study's methods: The kit vendor's proprietary platform handled demultiplexing, trimming and gene mapping. Sourced from immuneACCESS, this table was stored by TCRdb with only in-frame sequences that have V and J called. A share of the clones is absent; for the studies checked, an unresolved V gene accounts for under half, and the remainder has no known explanation. V, J and clone size reflect that table, while D and trimming were determined from the DNA. Counted in this sample were approximately 25,000 clones; roughly 93% of them appeared once. 0.95% to 1.5% of the sample rests with the top ten.

The chain links TRBV30 with TRBJ1-2; perhaps TRBD1 is the D gene, with 6 bases matching. The receptor was isolated from a man aged 40-55 years with glioma. Sequencing used PBMCs, obtained from a glioma patient treated with radiotherapy, temozolomide or both. The nucleotides read TGTGCCTGGAGTGTAACTCATGGGGGGGCATTTGGCTACACCTTC. This yields the protein CAWSVTHGGAFGYTF.